The 27 T cell receptor beta chains below were found in one sample sequenced in a study of cytomegalovirus exposure and HLA in healthy donors. PCR involved 60 Vbeta and 13 Jbeta primers. Assay: immunoSEQ multiplex PCR; the TCRdb copy retains only in-frame clones and omits some. This sample has about 130,000 clones, with 65% to 75% found just once. Sequenced sample: PBMCs. The receptors come from a man in his forties in good health and CMV-seropositive.

This chain uses TRBV6-4 with TRBJ1-2; weak D call: TRBD1 (5 bases). Per the germline V gene, CDR1 is MRHNA and CDR2 is SNTAGT. This CDR3 is built from 15 residues. V was clipped by 3 bases and J by 0 bases, with 11 bases between them. This CDR3 reads CASSEGHFANYGYTF. As DNA, the CDR3 is TGTGCCAGCAGTGAAGGACACTTTGCTAACTATGGCTACACCTTC.

The rearrangement links TRBV19 to TRBJ2-1; a weak D match, TRBD1 (7 bases). This CDR3 is built from 14 residues. Germline CDR1 LNHDA, CDR2 SQIVND (reference sequence). Trimming took off 4 bases at V and 5 bases at J, with 12 bases between the two ends. The CDR3: CASSRRGTDNEQFF. CDR3 DNA sequence: TGTGCCAGTAGTAGGCGCGGGACAGACAATGAGCAGTTCTTC.

The rearrangement joins TRBV5-1 to TRBJ1-2, with 9 bases lining up with TRBD1. Looked up from germline, CDR1 is SGHRS and CDR2 is YFSETQ. The CDR3 has 14 residues. Unmatched junction bases numbered 5, after V lost 0 bases and J lost 8 bases. The CDR3 DNA follows: TGCGCCAGCAGCTTGGAACAGGGGGCGTTGGGCTACACCTTC. This gives the protein CASSLEQGALGYTF.

The gene calls are TRBV5-1 and TRBJ1-4; D is undetermined. The CDR3 totals 14 residues. V lost 5 bases and J lost 5, with 13 bases in between. CDR1 and CDR2 (germline): SGHRS, YFSETQ. The CDR3 DNA is TGCGCCAGCAGGAACATAATTGCCAATGAAAAACTGTTTTTT. Translated, it gives CASRNIIANEKLFF.

The chain links TRBV5-1 to TRBJ2-6; 7 bases are shared with TRBD1. CDR1 is SGHRS and CDR2 is YFSETQ in the germline V gene. The CDR3 consists of 18 residues. The junction had 12 bases not matched to a gene; V was cut back by 4 bases and J by 2 bases. In DNA form, the CDR3 reads TGCGCCAGCAGCAAACAGGGGATTGGACAAGCTGGGGCCAACGTCCTGACTTTC. This codes for CASSKQGIGQAGANVLTF. The full variable domain, its missing parts supplied by reference TRBV5-1 and TRBJ2-6, is KAGVTQTPRYLIKTRGQQVTLSCSPISGHRSVSWYQQTPGQGLQFLFEYFSETQRNKGNFPGRFSGRQFSNSRSEMNVSTLELGDSALYLCASSKQGIGQAGANVLTFGAGSRLTVL.

V and J are TRBV30 and TRBJ1-6; a weak D match, TRBD1 (6 bases). V was clipped by 5 bases and J by 8 bases, with 16 bases between them. The length of the CDR3 is 14 residues. Looked up from germline, CDR1 is GTSNPN and CDR2 is SVGIG (reference sequence). The CDR3: CAWDTRGKDSPLHF. DNA of the CDR3: TGTGCCTGGGATACCAGGGGAAAGGATTCACCCCTCCACTTT.

This clone was recorded a few times. The chain employs TRBV28 and TRBJ1-5; 8 nucleotides match TRBD1. With V trimmed by 5 bases and J by 4 bases, 7 bases remained unmatched. CDR3 size: 15 residues. Looked up from germline, CDR1 is MDHEN and CDR2 is SYDVKM. The CDR3 spells CASSRTGPRNQPQHF. CDR3 nucleotide sequence: TGTGCCAGCAGTCGGACAGGGCCGAGGAATCAGCCCCAGCATTTT.

V gene TRBV9 combines with J gene TRBJ2-2; 7 nucleotides agree with TRBD2. V was pared by 0 bases and J by 3 bases, with 8 bases of the junction left unmatched. Germline CDR1 SGDLS, CDR2 YYNGEE. The CDR3 contains 17 residues. For the CDR3, the DNA is TGTGCCAGCAGCGTAGGTGATAGCGGGCCCTACACCGGGGAGCTGTTTTTT. It translates to CASSVGDSGPYTGELFF.

The CDR3 is CATSRDQMRAFF. CDR3 coding DNA: TGTGCCACCAGCAGAGATCAGATGAGGGCTTTCTTT. The rearrangement uses TRBV15 and TRBJ1-1; D is ambiguous. The CDR3 runs to 12 residues. The V end lost 0 bases, the J end lost 11 bases, and 10 bases lay between the germline ends. Germline V gene sequence: CDR1 LNHNV, CDR2 YYDKDF (reference sequence).

This chain connects TRBV6-5 to TRBJ2-7, with D unresolved. Deletions cut 5 bases from V and 0 bases from J, with 8 bases between. This CDR3 has 13 amino acids. The germline CDR1 and CDR2 sequences are MNHEY and SVGAGI. The DNA of the CDR3 is TGTGCCAGCAGTGCGTCGTTCTCCTACGAGCAGTACTTC. Its protein product is CASSASFSYEQYF.

This rearrangement joins TRBV4-1 to TRBJ2-7; 15 nucleotides agree with TRBD2. CDR3 length equals 18 residues. The junction had 10 bases not matched to a gene; V was cut back by 3 bases and J by 4 bases. Per the germline V gene, CDR1 is MGHRA and CDR2 is YSYEKL. CDR3 protein: CASSHGLAGGPGMYEQYF. CDR3 bases: TGCGCCAGCAGCCACGGACTAGCGGGAGGGCCGGGTATGTACGAGCAGTACTTC.

The J gene is TRBJ1-5, the V gene TRBV19; D is possibly TRBD1 (6 bases). Trimming removed 5 bases from V and 0 bases from J, with 17 bases in between. The V gene's germline CDR1 is LNHDA and CDR2 SQIVND (reference sequence). This CDR3 is built from 17 residues. In nucleotides, the CDR3 is TGTGCCAGTAGTCCGAAGGGGGGGGGTTATAGCAATCAGCCCCAGCATTTT. Translation gives CASSPKGGGYSNQPQHF.

This clone has a handful of counts. The gene calls are TRBV28 and TRBJ1-2; D call uncertain. The CDR3 extends over 13 amino acids. Germline lookup yields CDR1 MDHEN and CDR2 SYDVKM. V lost 2 bases and J lost 8, with 12 bases in between. The CDR3 here is CASSLRGMEGYTF. The CDR3 DNA sequence: TGTGCCAGCAGTTTAAGAGGGATGGAGGGCTACACCTTC.

The chain carries TRBV28 and TRBJ2-1, with D hard to call. Germline CDR1 MDHEN, CDR2 SYDVKM. The CDR3 sequence is 13 residues long. V lost 4 bases to trimming and J lost 0 bases, with 4 bases between them. The CDR3 DNA reads TGTGCCAGCAGTTCCTTCTCCTACAATGAGCAGTTCTTC. This encodes CASSSFSYNEQFF.

The table lists this clone with a few counts. This chain connects TRBV5-5 to TRBJ2-7, with no clear D. This CDR3 is built from 12 residues. With 2 bases removed from V and 6 bases from J, the gap between germline ends came to 9 bases. Germline-derived CDR1 and CDR2 are SGHKS and YYEKEE (reference sequence). The DNA of the CDR3 is TGTGCCAGCAGCTTTTCAGTCACCGAGCAGTACTTC. Translating it yields CASSFSVTEQYF.

The rearrangement links TRBV5-1 to TRBJ1-1, with TRBD1 matching over 10 bases. This CDR3 region has 16 residues. The trim removed 3 bases at V and 0 bases at J, leaving 5 bases unmatched. The germline V gene has CDR1 SGHRS and CDR2 YFSETQ. CDR3 nucleotides: TGCGCCAGCAGCTCCGGGACAGGGGTAGTGAACACTGAAGCTTTCTTT. Its translation: CASSSGTGVVNTEAFF. Full variable domain (remainder filled in from reference TRBV5-1 and TRBJ1-1): KAGVTQTPRYLIKTRGQQVTLSCSPISGHRSVSWYQQTPGQGLQFLFEYFSETQRNKGNFPGRFSGRQFSNSRSEMNVSTLELGDSALYLCASSSGTGVVNTEAFFGQGTRLTVV.

This chain links TRBV6-5 with TRBJ1-1; D call uncertain. V shed 6 bases and J shed 1 base, with 12 bases lying between them. From germline, CDR1 is MNHEY and CDR2 SVGAGI. This CDR3 comprises 14 residues. CDR3 DNA: TGTGCCAGCAGGCCTTTAACTGCGAACACTGAAGCTTTCTTT. This translates into CASRPLTANTEAFF.

The chain carries TRBV28 and TRBJ1-2; 10 bases are shared with TRBD1. Germline V gene sequence: CDR1 MDHEN, CDR2 SYDVKM. Trimming removed 5 bases from V and 7 bases from J; junction bases left unmatched: 4. The CDR3 runs to 13 residues. The CDR3 nucleotides are TGTGCCAGCAGTGAGACAGGGGGCTTTGGCTACACCTTC. Its protein product is CASSETGGFGYTF.

The rearrangement uses TRBV19 and TRBJ2-3; 12 positions match TRBD2. The CDR3 has 14 residues. Germline V gives CDR1 LNHDA, CDR2 SQIVND (reference sequence). J gave up 9 bases and V 4 bases, and 5 bases lay outside the gene matches. CDR3 amino acids: CASSTTSGGNTQYF. The CDR3 region has the DNA TGTGCCAGTAGTACAACTAGCGGGGGGAACACGCAGTATTTT.

Worth noting for this clone: Other DNA sequences from this sample encode an identical CDR3 as well. The chain is built from TRBV4-2 and TRBJ2-1; 9 bases are shared with TRBD2. Germline V CDR1 and CDR2: LGHNA, YNFKEQ. The V and J ends lost 0 bases and 4 bases, in that order; junction bases with no gene match: 7. CDR3 size: 17 residues. The CDR3 DNA follows: TGTGCCAGCAGCCAAGAAGCGGGGGGACCGCCATACAATGAGCAGTTCTTC. It encodes CASSQEAGGPPYNEQFF.

The rearrangement links TRBV29-1 to TRBJ2-5; 9 bases agree with TRBD1. The CDR3 covers 15 residues. Germline CDR1 is SQVTM and CDR2 is ANQGSEA. After removal of 1 base from V and 4 bases from J, the junction contained 7 bases not matched to a gene. The CDR3: CSVEVGVGQGETQYF. The CDR3 nucleotides are TGCAGCGTTGAAGTGGGGGTGGGACAGGGAGAGACCCAGTACTTC. The entire variable domain, with the rest obtained from reference TRBV29-1 and TRBJ2-5, is as follows: SAVISQKPSRDICQRGTSLTIQCQVDSQVTMMFWYRQQPGQSLTLIATANQGSEATYESGFVIDKFPISRPNLTFSTLTVSNMSPEDSSIYLCSVEVGVGQGETQYFGPGTRLLVL.

The CDR3 protein is CASGLASGQKNYGYTF. In DNA form, the CDR3 reads TGTGCTAGTGGTTTGGCGTCGGGACAGAAAAACTATGGCTACACCTTC. This chain connects TRBV12-5 to TRBJ1-2; TRBD1 agrees at 7 bases. Germline values: CDR1 LGHNT, CDR2 FRNRAP. The CDR3 length is 16 residues. V shed 1 base, J shed 2 bases, and the junction held 7 bases outside the gene matches.

The rearrangement joins TRBV27 to TRBJ2-1; D not certain. Germline assignment: CDR1 MNHEY and CDR2 SMNVEV (reference sequence). The CDR3 contains 12 residues. V lost 5 bases, J lost 3 bases, and 5 bases lay in between. DNA of the CDR3: TGTGCCAGCAGTGACAACTACAATGAGCAGTTCTTC. Translated: CASSDNYNEQFF.

The chain carries TRBV19 and TRBJ1-1, with a tentative D call TRBD1 (5 bases). Deletions cut 0 bases from V and 5 bases from J, with 13 bases between. The CDR3 contains 15 residues. Germline V gene sequence: CDR1 LNHDA, CDR2 SQIVND (reference sequence). The CDR3 protein is CASSIERGIETEAFF. The CDR3 region has the DNA TGTGCCAGTAGTATAGAACGGGGGATTGAAACTGAAGCTTTCTTT. The full variable domain, rest sourced from reference TRBV19 and TRBJ1-1, is DGGITQSPKYLFRKEGQNVTLSCEQNLNHDAMYWYRQDPGQGLRLIYYSQIVNDFQKGDIAEGYSVSREKKESFPLTVTSAQKNPTAFYLCASSIERGIETEAFFGQGTRLTVV.

This clone showed up just a few times. The chain combines TRBV7-9 with TRBJ1-1; no clear D gene. The germline V gene has CDR1 SEHNR and CDR2 FQNEAQ (reference sequence). V was cut by 1 base and J by 1 base, with 10 bases left in between. The CDR3 has 15 amino acids. The CDR3: CASSLVEDPNTEAFF. In DNA, the CDR3 is TGTGCCAGCAGCTTAGTGGAGGACCCGAACACTGAAGCTTTCTTT. Looking up the rest from reference TRBV7-9 and TRBJ1-1 gives the full variable domain: DTGVSQNPRHKITKRGQNVTFRCDPISEHNRLYWYRQTLGQGPEFLTYFQNEAQLEKSRLLSDRFSAERPKGSFSTLEIQRTEQGDSAMYLCASSLVEDPNTEAFFGQGTRLTVV.

This CDR3 is CASSPRDRGNTEAFF. The DNA for the CDR3 is TGCGCCAGCAGCCCCCGGGACAGGGGGAACACTGAAGCTTTCTTT. The rearrangement uses TRBV10-2 and TRBJ1-1; 10 nucleotides match TRBD1. CDR1 WSHSY and CDR2 SAAADI come from the germline V gene. V lost 6 bases and J lost 1; bases outside the gene matches: 5. The CDR3 is 15 amino acids.

This clone was seen a single time. The V call is TRBV27, the J call TRBJ2-7, with 7 bases fitting TRBD1. With 5 bases clipped from V and 6 bases from J, the junction kept 4 bases outside the gene matches. The CDR3 runs 12 residues. Germline-derived CDR1 and CDR2 are MNHEY and SMNVEV (reference sequence). CDR3 in amino acids: CASSIPGGEQYF. The CDR3 DNA sequence: TGTGCCAGCAGTATCCCAGGGGGCGAGCAGTACTTC.